Listed here is a single TCR beta chain. Its antigen is as yet unknown. The entry originates in a study of cytomegalovirus exposure and HLA in healthy donors. Overall study results and limits: Accurate prediction of HLA-A and HLA-B alleles (for most subjects) was reportedly achieved from TCR beta sequences. Within a later analysis, the majority of CMV-associated TCR beta chains appeared HLA-restricted. An analysis done earlier found most TCR beta V segments productive about 87% or about 30% of the time.

This CDR3 has 15 residues. J gave up 6 bases and V 6 bases, and 7 bases lay outside the gene matches. Germline V gives CDR1 MNHEY, CDR2 SVGAGI. These donors, healthy bone marrow donors, were studied. PCR employed 60 Vbeta and 13 Jbeta primers. Here immunoSEQ multiplex PCR was the method, and the copy in TCRdb shows in-frame clones only, minus some. The table has approximately 120,000 clones, under 80% seen once. The sequenced sample consisted of PBMCs. V usage is TRBV6-5 and J usage is TRBJ2-4; 11 bases map to TRBD1. The sequence came from a woman between 50 and 59 years old in good health and CMV-seropositive. The CDR3 spells CASSPGQGAANIQYF. The CDR3 DNA is TGTGCCAGCAGCCCCGGACAGGGGGCCGCAAACATTCAGTACTTC.